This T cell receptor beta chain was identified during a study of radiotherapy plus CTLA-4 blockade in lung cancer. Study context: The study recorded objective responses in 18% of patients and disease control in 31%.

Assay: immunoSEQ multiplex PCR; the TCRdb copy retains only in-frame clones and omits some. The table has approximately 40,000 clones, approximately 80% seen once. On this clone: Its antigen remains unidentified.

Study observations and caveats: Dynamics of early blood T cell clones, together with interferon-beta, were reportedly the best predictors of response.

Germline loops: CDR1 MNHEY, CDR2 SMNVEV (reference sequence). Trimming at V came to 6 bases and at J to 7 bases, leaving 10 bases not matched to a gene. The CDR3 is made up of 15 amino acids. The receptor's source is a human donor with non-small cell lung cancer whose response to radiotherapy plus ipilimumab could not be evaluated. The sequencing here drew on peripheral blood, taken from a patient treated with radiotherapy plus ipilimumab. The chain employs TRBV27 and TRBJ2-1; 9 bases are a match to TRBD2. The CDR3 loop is CASRPGLALRNEQFF. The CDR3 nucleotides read TGTGCCAGCAGGCCCGGACTAGCGCTTAGGAATGAGCAGTTCTTC.